This is a list of T cell receptor beta chains from one sample in a study. TCRdb used MiXCR to reprocess the 5' RACE reads, holding one entry per CDR3 protein. Of over 6,500 distinct CDR3 sequences in the sample, approximately 70% were seen once. Source material: tumor-infiltrating Tregs sorted from the breast tumor. The receptor source for this set is a female donor with breast cancer. CDR3s include the opening cysteine and the closing phenylalanine or tryptophan. D genes are given only for firm matches. Not all rows give a size; the values are once, few, many and, for expanded clones, a class.

d_call	v_call	j_call	clone_size	cdr3_nt	cdr3_aa
TRBD2	TRBV20-1	TRBJ2-1	-	TGCAGTGCTAGGCTAGCGGGTAGTGAGCAGTTCTTC	CSARLAGSEQFF
-	TRBV7-3	TRBJ2-5	-	TGTGCCAGCAGCTTACGCGGGTTTGGGAGAGAGACCCAGTACTTC	CASSLRGFGRETQYF
TRBD1	TRBV6-5	TRBJ1-2	-	TGTGCCAGCAGTTGGGACAGGTCTAGGGGCTACACCTTC	CASSWDRSRGYTF
-	TRBV5-1	TRBJ2-1	once	TGCGCCAGCAGAGACGTGGGGGTAGGCTCCTACAATGAGCAGTTCTTC	CASRDVGVGSYNEQFF
TRBD1	TRBV12-3/TRBV12-4	TRBJ1-5	few	TGTGCCAGCAGCCCCGACAGGGTACAGCCCCAGCATTTT	CASSPDRVQPQHF
TRBD1	TRBV12-3/TRBV12-4	TRBJ2-5	-	TGTGCCAGCAGGCCGACAGGGGTCGAGACCCAGTACTTC	CASRPTGVETQYF
TRBD1	TRBV20-1	TRBJ2-7	-	TGCAGTGCTACGGGACAGGGAGCCTACGAGCAGTACTTC	CSATGQGAYEQYF
-	TRBV12-3/TRBV12-4	TRBJ2-7	-	TGTGCCAGCTCGACAGGCCAAAGCTCCTACGAGCAGTACTTC	CASSTGQSSYEQYF
-	TRBV20-1	TRBJ2-7	medium-sized	TGCAGTGCTCCGACGACCTACGAGCAGTACTTC	CSAPTTYEQYF
-	TRBV4-1	TRBJ1-2	-	TGCGCCAGCAGCCAAGATTGGGGGGTCTCCTATGGCTACACCTTC	CASSQDWGVSYGYTF
-	TRBV29-1	TRBJ1-2	-	TGCAGCGTTGAAGACAGGGGTGGCTACACCTTC	CSVEDRGGYTF
TRBD1	TRBV7-2	TRBJ2-3	few	TGTGCCAGCAGCTCACAGGGGTGGGACACAGATACGCAGTATTTT	CASSSQGWDTDTQYF
-	TRBV5-5	TRBJ1-1	-	TGTGCCAGCAGCCAATTACAGTTCGGGAGGAGGTCCACTGAAGCTTTCTTT	CASSQLQFGRRSTEAFF